A single sample is the source of the 20 T cell receptor beta chains below, sequenced in a study of T cell repertoires in cytomegalovirus infection. TCRdb itself ran the reads through MiXCR, one entry per CDR3 protein. This table holds approximately 200,000 distinct CDR3 sequences, roughly 30% found once. The specimen sequenced was PBMCs. Receptor source: a human donor in good health (CMV status not recorded). Some clones in this sample may be carry-over from other donors' samples.

The chain has TRBV4-3 and TRBJ1-1; 8 bases fit TRBD1. Looked up from germline, CDR1 is LGHNA and CDR2 is YSLEER. The length of the CDR3 is 17 residues. V was clipped by 0 bases and J by 1 base; unmatched bases: 7. The CDR3 sequence is CASSQDPPGGRNTEAFF. DNA for the CDR3: TGCGCCAGCAGCCAAGATCCGCCAGGGGGCAGGAACACTGAAGCTTTCTTT.

A few counts support this clonotype. This sequence joins TRBV5-6 and TRBJ2-5, with a weak D call TRBD1 (5 bases). V lost 4 bases and J 7 bases, leaving 17 bases between the germline ends. The CDR3 runs 14 residues. Germline CDR1 is SGHDT and CDR2 is YYEEEE. The CDR3 reads CASSPPTELGTQYF. CDR3 in DNA: TGTGCCAGCAGCCCGCCGACAGAGCTGGGGACCCAGTACTTC.

This rearrangement joins TRBV7-9 to TRBJ1-1, with D possibly being TRBD1 (6 bases). The CDR3 is 12 amino acids. V was cut by 5 bases and J by 8 bases, with 12 bases left in between. CDR1 is SEHNR, CDR2 FQNEAQ, per germline (reference sequence). CDR3 DNA: TGTGCCAGCAGCCCATGGACAGCCGAAGCTTTCTTT. Amino acids: CASSPWTAEAFF.

This clonotype occurred a few times. The V gene is TRBV6-1, the J gene TRBJ1-1, with D perhaps matching TRBD1 (5 bases). This CDR3 is built from 13 residues. The germline V gene encodes CDR1 MNHNS and CDR2 SASEGT. V dropped 6 bases and J dropped 8 bases, with 16 bases sitting between them. The CDR3 bases are TGTGCCAGCAGCCGCGCCGGGGCCGGAGAAGCTTTCTTT. It specifies CASSRAGAGEAFF.

The chain links TRBV5-1 to TRBJ2-7; TRBD1 is a possible D gene (6 bases). The V gene's germline CDR1 is SGHRS and CDR2 YFSETQ. CDR3 length: 13 amino acids. V lost 2 bases and J 4 bases, leaving 10 bases between the germline ends. The CDR3 DNA reads as TGCGCCAGCAGCTTTCGACAGGCTTACGAGCAGTACTTC. It is translated as CASSFRQAYEQYF. Full variable domain (remainder filled in from reference TRBV5-1 and TRBJ2-7): KAGVTQTPRYLIKTRGQQVTLSCSPISGHRSVSWYQQTPGQGLQFLFEYFSETQRNKGNFPGRFSGRQFSNSRSEMNVSTLELGDSALYLCASSFRQAYEQYFGPGTRLTVT.

In this sample, this clonotype turned up a few times. The chain couples TRBV15 to TRBJ2-5; D is unresolved. The CDR3 length is 13 residues. V was pared by 5 bases and J by 3 bases, with 10 bases between. Germline V CDR1 and CDR2: LNHNV, YYDKDF (reference sequence). The CDR3 coding sequence is TGTGCCACCAGCGGCCGGCCAGAAGAGACCCAGTACTTC. Its protein product is CATSGRPEETQYF.

The gene calls are TRBV11-2 and TRBJ2-2; D call uncertain. The germline V gene has CDR1 SGHAT and CDR2 FQNNGV. This CDR3 has 15 residues. The V end lost 5 bases, the J end lost 2 bases, and 12 bases lay between the germline ends. Here the CDR3 reads CASSPPLRNTGELFF. The CDR3 nucleotides read TGTGCCAGCAGCCCCCCCCTTCGAAACACCGGGGAGCTGTTTTTT.

The chain links TRBV2 to TRBJ1-5; 11 bases are shared with TRBD1. Germline V gene sequence: CDR1 SNHLY, CDR2 FYNNEI. J was trimmed by 4 bases and V by 6 bases; bases with no gene match: 8. CDR3 length: 16 residues. The CDR3 DNA reads TGTGCCAGCAGCGCGTTAGGACAGGGGGCAAATCAGCCCCAGCATTTT. It specifies CASSALGQGANQPQHF.

This rearrangement joins TRBV12-3 or TRBV12-4 to TRBJ2-7; tentative D call: TRBD1 (5 bases). The V and J ends lost 1 base and 0 bases respectively, with 13 bases between them. The CDR3 length is 16 residues. CDR3 coding DNA: TGTGCCAGCAGTTTAGGAGCAGGGCTAAGCTCCTACGAGCAGTACTTC. Translating gives CASSLGAGLSSYEQYF.

The chain combines TRBV6-5 with TRBJ2-1; perhaps TRBD2 as D (6 bases). V shed 5 bases and J shed 10 bases, with 21 bases lying between them. Germline CDR1 reads MNHEY; CDR2 reads SVGAGI. The CDR3 is 15 amino acids. The CDR3 DNA sequence: TGTGCCAGCAGTCAACGCTGGGACTCAGAAGGGGAGCAGTTCTTC. Translated: CASSQRWDSEGEQFF.

Remarks on this clonotype: A much larger clone differs by one base, so this may be a read error. This chain connects TRBV7-2 to TRBJ2-1, with 10 bases identical to TRBD2. CDR3 size: 15 residues. Germline V gene lookup returns CDR1 SGHTA and CDR2 FQGNSA. In DNA form, the CDR3 reads TGTGCCAGCAGCGAACTAGCGGGGACCTACAATGAGCTGTTCTTC. The encoded protein is CASSELAGTYNELFF.

Regarding this clonotype: An end of the junction differs from the germline gene, which may be a read error. This chain connects TRBV7-6 to TRBJ2-1; D perhaps matches TRBD1 (6 bases). The length of the CDR3 is 15 residues. The V gene's germline CDR1 is SGHVS and CDR2 FNYEAQ. This chain's CDR3 is CASSLVSDSPSEQFF. The DNA for the CDR3 is TGTGCTAGCAGCTTAGTTTCGGACAGCCCCAGCGAGCAGTTCTTC.

The chain uses TRBV20-1 and TRBJ1-1; 10 bases are shared with TRBD1. Germline CDR1 is DFQATT and CDR2 is SNEGSKA (reference sequence). The CDR3 sequence is 14 residues long. V gave up 3 bases and J gave up 2 bases; unmatched junction bases: 3. The CDR3 bases are TGCAGTGCTAGCGGGGACAGGGGTAACACTGAAGCTTTCTTT. This translates into CSASGDRGNTEAFF.

In nucleotides, the CDR3 is TGTGCCAGCAGCTTAGGGTTCGACAATGAGCAGTTCTTC. Translating it yields CASSLGFDNEQFF. The chain carries TRBV5-4 and TRBJ2-1; D gene unclear. Trimming left V 2 bases short and J 5 bases short, with 8 bases between. CDR3 size: 13 residues. Germline V CDR1 and CDR2: SGHNT, YYREEE (reference sequence).

This clonotype was observed a few times. The chain couples TRBV15 to TRBJ1-5; D is perhaps TRBD1 (6 bases). CDR3 length: 15 amino acids. Trimming left V 0 bases short and J 6 bases short, with 12 bases between. Germline V gives CDR1 LNHNV, CDR2 YYDKDF (reference sequence). CDR3 nucleotides: TGTGCCACCAGCAGAGAATCAGGGGCCAGTCAGCCCCAGCATTTT. It translates to CATSRESGASQPQHF.

This chain links TRBV7-2 with TRBJ1-2; D is unresolved. This CDR3 region has 14 residues. CDR1 is SGHTA, CDR2 FQGNSA, per germline. The germline V and J ends were trimmed by 5 bases and 2 bases, with 12 bases remaining between them. The CDR3 loop reads CASSTYRGNYGYTF. The CDR3, as DNA: TGTGCCAGCAGCACCTACCGAGGCAACTATGGCTACACCTTC. The full variable domain, completed using reference TRBV7-2 and TRBJ1-2, is GAGVSQSPSNKVTEKGKDVELRCDPISGHTALYWYRQSLGQGLEFLIYFQGNSAPDKSGLPSDRFSAERTGGSVSTLTIQRTQQEDSAVYLCASSTYRGNYGYTFGSGTRLTVV.

This clonotype showed up many times. The chain combines TRBV5-1 with TRBJ1-4; possible D gene TRBD1, 5 bases. CDR1 SGHRS and CDR2 YFSETQ come from the germline V gene. V lost 7 bases to trimming and J lost 8 bases, with 18 bases between them. The CDR3 consists of 14 residues. The CDR3 nucleotides read TGCGCCAGCGGCCTTTCGGGACTAGACGAAAAACTGTTTTTT. Protein: CASGLSGLDEKLFF.

In this sample, this clonotype turned up many times. The chain has TRBV6-1 and TRBJ2-3; 14 positions agree with TRBD2. The trim removed 5 bases at V and 1 base at J, leaving 14 bases unmatched. CDR1 is MNHNS and CDR2 is SASEGT in the germline V gene. The CDR3 is 20 residues long. The CDR3 DNA reads TGTGCCAGCAGTACCCCCCGACGACTAGCGGGGGGGCGCGGCACAGATACGCAGTATTTT. It is translated as CASSTPRRLAGGRGTDTQYF.

The rearrangement joins TRBV6-2 or TRBV6-3 to TRBJ1-4; D is unclear. The CDR3 runs to 13 residues. Germline CDR1 MNHEY, CDR2 SVGEGT. V was trimmed by 0 bases and J by 11 bases, leaving 10 bases between them. CDR3 sequence (DNA): TGTGCCAGCAGTTACTCGAAAGGCAGTAAACTGTTTTTT. It translates to CASSYSKGSKLFF.

This clonotype was recorded many times. The chain is built from TRBV6-1 and TRBJ1-5; D gene ambiguous. The CDR3 consists of 12 residues. Trimming stripped 7 bases from V and 5 bases from J, with 9 bases between. Germline loops: CDR1 MNHNS, CDR2 SASEGT. In nucleotides, the CDR3 is TGTGCCAGCACCCATGGAGATCAGCCCCAGCATTTT. Its translation: CASTHGDQPQHF.